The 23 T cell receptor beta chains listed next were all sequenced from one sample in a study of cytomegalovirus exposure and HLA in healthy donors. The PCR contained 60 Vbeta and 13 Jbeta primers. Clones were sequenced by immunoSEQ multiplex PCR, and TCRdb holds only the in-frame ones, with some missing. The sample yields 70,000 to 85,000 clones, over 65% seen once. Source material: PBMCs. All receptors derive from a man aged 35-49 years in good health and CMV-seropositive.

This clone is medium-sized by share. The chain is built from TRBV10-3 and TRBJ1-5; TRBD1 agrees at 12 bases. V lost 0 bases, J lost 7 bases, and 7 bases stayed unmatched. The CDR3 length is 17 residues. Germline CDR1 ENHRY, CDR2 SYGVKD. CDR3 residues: CAISESRDRGPGQPQHF. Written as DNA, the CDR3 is TGTGCCATCAGTGAGTCGAGGGACAGGGGGCCGGGACAGCCCCAGCATTTT.

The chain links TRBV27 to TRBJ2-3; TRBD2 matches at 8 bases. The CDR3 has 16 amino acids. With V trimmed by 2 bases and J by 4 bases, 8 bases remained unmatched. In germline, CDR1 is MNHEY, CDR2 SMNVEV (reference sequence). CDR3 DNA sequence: TGTGCCAGCAGTTTAGGCCCGGGACTAGGATCAGATACGCAGTATTTT. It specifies CASSLGPGLGSDTQYF.

CDR3 in DNA: TGTGCCATCAGTGAACAGGCGCAAGAGACCCAGTACTTC. Translated, it gives CAISEQAQETQYF. This chain uses TRBV10-3 with TRBJ2-5; perhaps TRBD1 as D (5 bases). This CDR3 has 13 amino acids. V lost 3 bases and J 2 bases, leaving 7 bases between the germline ends. CDR1 is ENHRY, CDR2 SYGVKD, per germline.

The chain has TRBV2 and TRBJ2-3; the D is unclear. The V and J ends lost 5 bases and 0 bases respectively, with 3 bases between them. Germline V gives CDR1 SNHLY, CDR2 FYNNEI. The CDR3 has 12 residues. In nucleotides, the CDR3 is TGTGCCAGCAGTTATAGCACAGATACGCAGTATTTT. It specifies CASSYSTDTQYF.

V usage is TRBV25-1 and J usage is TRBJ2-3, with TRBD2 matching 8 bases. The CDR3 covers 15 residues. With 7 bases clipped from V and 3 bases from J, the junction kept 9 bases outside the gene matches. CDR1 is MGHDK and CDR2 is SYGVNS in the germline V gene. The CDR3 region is CASTSGGRVTDTQYF. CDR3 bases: TGTGCCAGCACATCGGGAGGGAGGGTAACAGATACGCAGTATTTT.

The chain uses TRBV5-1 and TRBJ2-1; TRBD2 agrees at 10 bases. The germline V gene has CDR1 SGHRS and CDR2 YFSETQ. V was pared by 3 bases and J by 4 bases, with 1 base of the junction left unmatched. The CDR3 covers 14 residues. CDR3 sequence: CASSSSGGYNEQFF. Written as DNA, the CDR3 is TGCGCCAGCAGCTCTAGCGGGGGTTACAATGAGCAGTTCTTC.

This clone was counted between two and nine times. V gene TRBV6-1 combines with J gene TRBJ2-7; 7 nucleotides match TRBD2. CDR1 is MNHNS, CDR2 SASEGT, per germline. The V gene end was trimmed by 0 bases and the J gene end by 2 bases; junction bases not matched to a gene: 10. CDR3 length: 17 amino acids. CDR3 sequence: CASSEASGLADPYEQYF. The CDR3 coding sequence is TGTGCCAGCAGTGAAGCCTCCGGGCTAGCGGACCCCTACGAGCAGTACTTC.

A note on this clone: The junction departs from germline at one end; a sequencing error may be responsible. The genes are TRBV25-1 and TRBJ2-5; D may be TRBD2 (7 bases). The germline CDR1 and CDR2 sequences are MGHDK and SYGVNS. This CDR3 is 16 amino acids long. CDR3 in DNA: TGTGCCAGCAGTCCCCGAGGGGGAGGGGGGCAAGTGACCCAGTACTTC. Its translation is CASSPRGGGGQVTQYF.

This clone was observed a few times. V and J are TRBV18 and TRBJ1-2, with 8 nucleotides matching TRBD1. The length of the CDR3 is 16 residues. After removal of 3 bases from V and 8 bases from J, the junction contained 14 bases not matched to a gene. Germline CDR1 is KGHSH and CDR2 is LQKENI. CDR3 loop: CASSPQGAATLRGYTF. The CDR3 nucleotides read TGTGCCAGCTCACCCCAGGGGGCGGCGACCCTCAGGGGCTACACCTTC.

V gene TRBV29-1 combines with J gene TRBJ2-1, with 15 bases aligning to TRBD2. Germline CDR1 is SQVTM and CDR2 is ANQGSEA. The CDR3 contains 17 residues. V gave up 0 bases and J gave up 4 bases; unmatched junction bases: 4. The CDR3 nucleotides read TGCAGCGTTGAAGATGGGGGACTAGCGGGGGGTTACAATGAGCAGTTCTTC. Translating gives CSVEDGGLAGGYNEQFF.

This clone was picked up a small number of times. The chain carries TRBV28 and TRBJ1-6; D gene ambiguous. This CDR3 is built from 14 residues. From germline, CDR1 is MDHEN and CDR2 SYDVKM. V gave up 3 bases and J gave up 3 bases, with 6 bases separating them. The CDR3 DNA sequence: TGTGCCAGCAGTTTCAACATCTATAATTCACCCCTCCACTTT. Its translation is CASSFNIYNSPLHF.

The CDR3 reads CASSLEGEAKNIQYF. The CDR3 bases are TGTGCCAGCAGCTTGGAGGGGGAGGCCAAAAACATTCAGTACTTC. The chain uses TRBV5-4 and TRBJ2-4; TRBD1 might be the D (6 bases). Germline V gives CDR1 SGHNT, CDR2 YYREEE (reference sequence). There are 15 residues in the CDR3. Trimming left V 0 bases short and J 1 base short, with 8 bases between.

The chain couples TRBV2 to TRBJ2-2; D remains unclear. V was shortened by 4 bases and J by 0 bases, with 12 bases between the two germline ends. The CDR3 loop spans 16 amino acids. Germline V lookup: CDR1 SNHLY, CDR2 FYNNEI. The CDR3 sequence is CASSVESPTNTGELFF. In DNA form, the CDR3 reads TGTGCCAGCAGTGTCGAGAGCCCTACGAACACCGGGGAGCTGTTTTTT.

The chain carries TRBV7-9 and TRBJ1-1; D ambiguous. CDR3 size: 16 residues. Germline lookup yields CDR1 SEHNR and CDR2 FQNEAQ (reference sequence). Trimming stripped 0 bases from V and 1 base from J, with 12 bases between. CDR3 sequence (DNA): TGTGCCAGCAGCTTAGCGAGGGTCTCTTCGAACACTGAAGCTTTCTTT. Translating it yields CASSLARVSSNTEAFF.

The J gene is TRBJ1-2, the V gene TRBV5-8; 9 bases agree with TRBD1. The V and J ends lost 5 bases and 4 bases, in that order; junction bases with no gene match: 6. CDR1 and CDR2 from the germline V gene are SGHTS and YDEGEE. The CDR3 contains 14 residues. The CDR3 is CASRLTGGGYGYTF. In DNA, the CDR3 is TGTGCCAGCAGACTGACAGGGGGAGGCTATGGCTACACCTTC.

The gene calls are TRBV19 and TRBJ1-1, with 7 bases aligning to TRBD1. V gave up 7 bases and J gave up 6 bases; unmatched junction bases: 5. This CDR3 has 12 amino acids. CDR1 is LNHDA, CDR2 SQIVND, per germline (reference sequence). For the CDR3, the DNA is TGTGCCAGTACCCGAGGGGGCGCTGAAGCTTTCTTT. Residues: CASTRGGAEAFF.

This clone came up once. CDR3 nucleotide sequence: TGCGCCAGCAGCCCCCTCGGGGACAATGAGCAGTTCTTC. Protein sequence: CASSPLGDNEQFF. The J gene is TRBJ2-1, the V gene TRBV5-1, with TRBD2 as a possible D gene (5 bases). Per germline, CDR1 SGHRS and CDR2 YFSETQ. This CDR3 comprises 13 residues. Trimming took off 4 bases at V and 5 bases at J, with 10 bases between the two ends.

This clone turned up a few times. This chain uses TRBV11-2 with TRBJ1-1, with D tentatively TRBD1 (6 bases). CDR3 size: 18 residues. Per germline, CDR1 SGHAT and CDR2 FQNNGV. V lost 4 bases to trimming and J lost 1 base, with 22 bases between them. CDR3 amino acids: CASSSPITTGMGNTEAFF. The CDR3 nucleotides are TGTGCCAGCAGCTCCCCAATAACTACAGGGATGGGGAACACTGAAGCTTTCTTT.

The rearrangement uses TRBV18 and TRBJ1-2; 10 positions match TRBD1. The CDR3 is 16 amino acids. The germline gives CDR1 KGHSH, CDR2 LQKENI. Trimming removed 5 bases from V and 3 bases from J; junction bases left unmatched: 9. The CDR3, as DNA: TGTGCCAGCTCAACAAACATCGGACAGGGGGACTATGGCTACACCTTC. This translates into CASSTNIGQGDYGYTF. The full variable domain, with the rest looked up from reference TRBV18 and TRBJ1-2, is NAGVMQNPRHLVRRRGQEARLRCSPMKGHSHVYWYRQLPEEGLKFMVYLQKENIIDESGMPKERFSAEFPKEGPSILRIQQVVRGDSAAYFCASSTNIGQGDYGYTFGSGTRLTVV.

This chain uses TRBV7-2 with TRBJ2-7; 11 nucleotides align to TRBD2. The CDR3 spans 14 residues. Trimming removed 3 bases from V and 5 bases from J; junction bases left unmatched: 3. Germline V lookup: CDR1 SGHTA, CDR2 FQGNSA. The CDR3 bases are TGTGCCAGCAGCTTGCTAGCGGGAGGTAACGAGCAGTACTTC. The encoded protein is CASSLLAGGNEQYF.

For the CDR3, the DNA is TGTGCCAGCTCTCAGTACAATGAGCAGTTCTTC. Protein sequence: CASSQYNEQFF. J is TRBJ2-1 and V is TRBV2; the D is unclear. Germline V gene sequence: CDR1 SNHLY, CDR2 FYNNEI. The CDR3 totals 11 residues. Trimming pared 8 bases from V and 4 bases from J, leaving 6 bases between.

CDR3 residues: CASSPTGAINQPQHF. In DNA, the CDR3 is TGTGCCAGCAGCCCGACAGGGGCCATCAATCAGCCCCAGCATTTT. The rearrangement uses TRBV28 and TRBJ1-5, with 8 bases matching TRBD1. The trim removed 6 bases at V and 3 bases at J, leaving 7 bases unmatched. This CDR3 contains 15 residues. Germline V gene sequence: CDR1 MDHEN, CDR2 SYDVKM.

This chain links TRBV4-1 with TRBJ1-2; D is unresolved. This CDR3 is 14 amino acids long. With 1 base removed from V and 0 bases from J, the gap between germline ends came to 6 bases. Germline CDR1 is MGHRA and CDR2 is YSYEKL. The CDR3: CASSQGAANYGYTF. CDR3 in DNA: TGCGCCAGCAGCCAAGGGGCAGCTAACTATGGCTACACCTTC.